The present TCR beta chain was sequenced within a study of T cells in Graves' hyperthyroidism and ophthalmopathy. This CDR3 has 13 amino acids. Germline V gene lookup returns CDR1 MGHDK and CDR2 SYGVNS. Trimming took 2 bases from V and 8 from J, leaving 9 bases between them. Ten or more counts support this clonotype. Antigen unknown. Points from the study as a whole: Ophthalmopathy cases were set apart from stable hyperthyroidism by a 13 V-J model.

From RNA transcripts, TCR beta CDR3 regions were amplified. The HTBI set primed first-round TCR CDR3 RT-PCR. MiXCR, applied by TCRdb to the multiplex PCR reads, yields one record per CDR3 protein. The repertoire holds hundreds of thousands of distinct CDR3 sequences, about two fifths seen once, with around 10% in the top ten. The receptor was isolated from a man aged 18-30 years with Graves' hyperthyroidism. Sequenced sample: blood. The chain couples TRBV25-1 to TRBJ2-2; D remains ambiguous. DNA for the CDR3: TGTGCCAGCAGTGAAGGGAAGATGGGGGAGCTGTTTTTT. Amino acids: CASSEGKMGELFF. Together with reference TRBV25-1 and TRBJ2-2, the CDR3 gives the full variable domain: EADIYQTPRYLVIGTGKKITLECSQTMGHDKMYWYQQDPGMELHLIHYSYGVNSTEKGDLSSESTVSRIRTEHFPLTLESARPSHTSQYLCASSEGKMGELFFGEGSRLTVL.